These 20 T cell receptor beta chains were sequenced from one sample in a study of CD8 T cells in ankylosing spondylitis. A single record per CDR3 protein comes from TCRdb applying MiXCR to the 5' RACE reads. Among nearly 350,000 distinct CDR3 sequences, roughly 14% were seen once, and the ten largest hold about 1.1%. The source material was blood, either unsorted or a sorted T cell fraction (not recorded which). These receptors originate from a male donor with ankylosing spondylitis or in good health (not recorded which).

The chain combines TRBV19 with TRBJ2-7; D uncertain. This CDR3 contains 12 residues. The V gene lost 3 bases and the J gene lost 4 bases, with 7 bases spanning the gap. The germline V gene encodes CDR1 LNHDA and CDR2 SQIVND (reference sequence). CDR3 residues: CASSINGYEQYF. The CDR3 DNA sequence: TGTGCCAGTAGTATTAATGGGTACGAGCAGTACTTC.

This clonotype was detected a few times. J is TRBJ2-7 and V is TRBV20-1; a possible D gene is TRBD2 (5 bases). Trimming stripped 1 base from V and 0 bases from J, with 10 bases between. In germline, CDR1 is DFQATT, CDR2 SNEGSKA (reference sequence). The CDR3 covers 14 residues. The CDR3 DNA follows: TGCAGTGCTAGAGTGTTTGGGAGCTCCTACGAGCAGTACTTC. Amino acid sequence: CSARVFGSSYEQYF.

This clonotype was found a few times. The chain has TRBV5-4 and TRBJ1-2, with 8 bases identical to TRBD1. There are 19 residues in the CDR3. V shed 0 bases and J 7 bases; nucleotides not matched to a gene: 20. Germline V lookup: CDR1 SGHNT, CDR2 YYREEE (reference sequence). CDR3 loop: CASSLAARDRGSAARGYTF. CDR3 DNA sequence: TGTGCCAGCAGCTTGGCCGCAAGAGACAGGGGCTCTGCGGCTCGTGGCTACACCTTC.

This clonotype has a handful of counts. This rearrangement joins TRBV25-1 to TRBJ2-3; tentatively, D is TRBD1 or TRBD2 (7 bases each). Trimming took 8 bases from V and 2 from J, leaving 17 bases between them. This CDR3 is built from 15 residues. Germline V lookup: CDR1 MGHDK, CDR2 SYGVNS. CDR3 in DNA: TGTGCCAGCGGGGGAGGGGGCTTGGCCACAGATACGCAGTATTTT. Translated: CASGGGGLATDTQYF.

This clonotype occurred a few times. The CDR3 sequence is CSAAEAADTQYF. The DNA of the CDR3 is TGCAGTGCGGCAGAGGCGGCAGATACGCAGTATTTT. The chain uses TRBV20-1 and TRBJ2-3; D remains ambiguous. The length of the CDR3 is 12 residues. Trimming removed 6 bases from V and 4 bases from J, with 11 bases in between. The germline V gene has CDR1 DFQATT and CDR2 SNEGSKA (reference sequence).

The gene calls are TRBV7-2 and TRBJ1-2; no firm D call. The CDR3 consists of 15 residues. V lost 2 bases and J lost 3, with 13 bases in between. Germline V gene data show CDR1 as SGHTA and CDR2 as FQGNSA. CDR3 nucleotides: TGTGCCAGCAGCTTATCCCTTGGCCGGGACTATGGCTACACCTTC. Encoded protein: CASSLSLGRDYGYTF.

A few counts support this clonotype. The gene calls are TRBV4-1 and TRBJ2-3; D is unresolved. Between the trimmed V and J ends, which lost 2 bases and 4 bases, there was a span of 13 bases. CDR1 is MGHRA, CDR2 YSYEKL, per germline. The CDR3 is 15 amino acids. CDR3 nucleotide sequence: TGCGCCAGCAGCCAACCCACCGGCGTCCCAGATACGCAGTATTTT. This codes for CASSQPTGVPDTQYF.

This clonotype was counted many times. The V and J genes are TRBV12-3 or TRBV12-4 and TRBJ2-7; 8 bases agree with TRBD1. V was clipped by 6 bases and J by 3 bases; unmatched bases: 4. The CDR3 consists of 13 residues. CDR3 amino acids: CASSRTGGYEQYF. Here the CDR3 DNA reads TGTGCCAGCAGCCGTACAGGGGGCTACGAGCAGTACTTC.

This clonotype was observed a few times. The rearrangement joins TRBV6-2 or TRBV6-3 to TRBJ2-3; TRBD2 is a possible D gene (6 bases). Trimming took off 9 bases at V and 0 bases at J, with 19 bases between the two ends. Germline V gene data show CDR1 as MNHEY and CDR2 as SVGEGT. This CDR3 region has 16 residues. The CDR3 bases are TGTGCCAGTCGGAGTGGATCGGGGGATAGCACAGATACGCAGTATTTT. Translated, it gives CASRSGSGDSTDTQYF.

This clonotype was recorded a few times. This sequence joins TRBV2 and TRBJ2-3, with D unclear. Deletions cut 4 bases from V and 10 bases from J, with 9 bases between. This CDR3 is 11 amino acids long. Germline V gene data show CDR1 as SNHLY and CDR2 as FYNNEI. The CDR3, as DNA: TGTGCCAGCAGTGCCCCTACTGCGCAGTATTTT. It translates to CASSAPTAQYF.

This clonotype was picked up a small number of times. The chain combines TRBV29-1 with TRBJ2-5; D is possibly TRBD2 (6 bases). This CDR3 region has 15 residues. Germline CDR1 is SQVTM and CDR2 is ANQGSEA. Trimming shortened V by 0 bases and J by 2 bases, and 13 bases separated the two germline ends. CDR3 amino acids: CSVEEGGGRQETQYF. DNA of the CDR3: TGCAGCGTTGAAGAGGGAGGCGGGCGTCAAGAGACCCAGTACTTC.

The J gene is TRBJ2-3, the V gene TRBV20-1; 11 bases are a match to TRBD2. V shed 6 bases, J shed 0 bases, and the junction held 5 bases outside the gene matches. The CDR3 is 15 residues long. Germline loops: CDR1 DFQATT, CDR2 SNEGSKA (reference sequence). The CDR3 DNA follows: TGCAGTGCAGACGGGACTAGCGGAAGCACAGATACGCAGTATTTT. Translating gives CSADGTSGSTDTQYF.

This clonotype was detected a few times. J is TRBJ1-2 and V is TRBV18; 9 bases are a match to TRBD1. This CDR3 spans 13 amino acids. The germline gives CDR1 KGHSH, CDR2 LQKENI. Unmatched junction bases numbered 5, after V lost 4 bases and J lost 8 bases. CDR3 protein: CASSRTGEAGYTF. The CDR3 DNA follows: TGTGCCAGCTCACGGACAGGGGAAGCAGGCTACACCTTC.

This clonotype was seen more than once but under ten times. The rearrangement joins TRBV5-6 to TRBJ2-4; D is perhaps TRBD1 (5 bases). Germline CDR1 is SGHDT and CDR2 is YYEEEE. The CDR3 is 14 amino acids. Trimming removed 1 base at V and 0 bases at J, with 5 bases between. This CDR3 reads CASSLTGAKNIQYF. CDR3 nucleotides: TGTGCCAGCAGCTTGACAGGAGCCAAAAACATTCAGTACTTC.

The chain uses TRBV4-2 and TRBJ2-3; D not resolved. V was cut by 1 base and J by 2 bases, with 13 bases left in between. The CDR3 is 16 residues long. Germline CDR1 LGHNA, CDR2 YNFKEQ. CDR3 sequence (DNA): TGTGCCAGCAGCCAAGCATTCCGGCAGAACACAGATACGCAGTATTTT. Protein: CASSQAFRQNTDTQYF.

CDR3 protein: CASSPLAGGDGELFF. CDR3 DNA: TGCGCCAGCAGCCCTCTAGCGGGAGGAGACGGGGAGCTGTTTTTT. The gene calls are TRBV5-1 and TRBJ2-2; 11 bases line up with TRBD2. Germline assignment: CDR1 SGHRS and CDR2 YFSETQ. V gave up 4 bases and J gave up 7 bases; unmatched junction bases: 6. The CDR3 consists of 15 residues.

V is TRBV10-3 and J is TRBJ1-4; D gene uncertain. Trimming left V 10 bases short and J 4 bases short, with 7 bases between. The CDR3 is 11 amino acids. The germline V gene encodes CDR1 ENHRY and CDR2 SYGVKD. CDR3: CATGNNEKLFF. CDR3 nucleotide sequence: TGTGCCACCGGGAATAATGAAAAACTGTTTTTT.

CDR3 protein: CAWITRDRGHRYGTQYF. The CDR3 bases are TGTGCCTGGATTACGAGGGACAGGGGGCACCGGTATGGTACGCAGTATTTT. The rearrangement uses TRBV30 and TRBJ2-3; 12 bases fit TRBD1. With 4 bases clipped from V and 8 bases from J, the junction kept 16 bases outside the gene matches. The CDR3 totals 17 residues. CDR1 is GTSNPN, CDR2 SVGIG, per germline (reference sequence).

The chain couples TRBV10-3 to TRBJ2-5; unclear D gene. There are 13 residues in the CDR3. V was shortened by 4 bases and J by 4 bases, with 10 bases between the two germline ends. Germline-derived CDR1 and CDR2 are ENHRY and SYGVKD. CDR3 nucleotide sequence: TGTGCCATCAGTGGCGACGGTGGAGAGACCCAGTACTTC. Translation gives CAISGDGGETQYF.

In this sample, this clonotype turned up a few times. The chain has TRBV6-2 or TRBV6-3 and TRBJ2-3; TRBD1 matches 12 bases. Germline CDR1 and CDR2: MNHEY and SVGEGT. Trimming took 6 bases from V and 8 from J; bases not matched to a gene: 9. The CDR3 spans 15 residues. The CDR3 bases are TGTGCCAGCAGGCCCCCGGGACAGGGGGCAGGTACGCAGTATTTT. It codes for CASRPPGQGAGTQYF.